This T cell receptor beta chain is drawn from a study of blood T cell repertoires in COVID-19. Overall study: The study drew acute and convalescent COVID-19 samples from the United States, Italy and Spain. PBMCs, B-cell-depleted T cells, or T cells were the source of the cDNA or gDNA that made up the material.

Germline assignment: CDR1 SNHLY and CDR2 FYNNEI. Deletions cut 9 bases from V and 1 base from J, with 12 bases between. The CDR3 spans 13 residues. Sequenced by immunoSEQ multiplex PCR; TCRdb stores in-frame clones only, minus some. The repertoire holds some 390,000 clones, approximately 90% seen once, with about 1.1% in the top ten. Participant reports of clinical history set cohort assignment. The V and J genes are TRBV2 and TRBJ1-1, with D possibly matching TRBD1 (5 bases). This receptor was identified in a man aged 30 to 45 who had recovered from COVID-19. Sequencing was carried out using PBMCs or T cells enriched from blood (not recorded which). CDR3 coding DNA: TGTGCCAGTGGGGGGACCTGGAACACTGAAGCTTTCTTT. This sequence encodes CASGGTWNTEAFF.